This T cell receptor (beta chain) is from a study of cytomegalovirus exposure and HLA in healthy donors. Study in general: The 120 or so validation repertoires used the same platform as the 666 first-cohort repertoires, a later analysis reported. Points from the study as a whole: Reports described diagnosis of cytomegalovirus status by the classifier as highly specific and sensitive. Among TCR beta chains, those listed as cytomegalovirus-associated numbered 164.

Sequencing used immunoSEQ multiplex PCR; TCRdb keeps in-frame clones, though not all of them. The sample includes some 140,000 clones, 80% to 90% of them seen just once. The validation cohort, a group of 100 to 150 subjects, included the donors and was separate from the approximately 680-subject first cohort. CDR1 and CDR2 from the germline V gene are MNHEY and SVGAGI. CDR3 length equals 15 residues. Trimming cost V 8 bases and J 4 bases, with 20 bases left between them. This clone was seen a single time. Its target is unknown. This clonotype was sampled from a woman aged 25 to 39 in good health and CMV-seronegative. The chain recombines TRBV6-5 with TRBJ1-2, with D uncertain. The source material was PBMCs. The CDR3 reads CASRSPPGRRYGYTF. The CDR3 nucleotides read TGTGCCAGCCGAAGCCCCCCCGGGAGGCGCTATGGCTACACCTTC.